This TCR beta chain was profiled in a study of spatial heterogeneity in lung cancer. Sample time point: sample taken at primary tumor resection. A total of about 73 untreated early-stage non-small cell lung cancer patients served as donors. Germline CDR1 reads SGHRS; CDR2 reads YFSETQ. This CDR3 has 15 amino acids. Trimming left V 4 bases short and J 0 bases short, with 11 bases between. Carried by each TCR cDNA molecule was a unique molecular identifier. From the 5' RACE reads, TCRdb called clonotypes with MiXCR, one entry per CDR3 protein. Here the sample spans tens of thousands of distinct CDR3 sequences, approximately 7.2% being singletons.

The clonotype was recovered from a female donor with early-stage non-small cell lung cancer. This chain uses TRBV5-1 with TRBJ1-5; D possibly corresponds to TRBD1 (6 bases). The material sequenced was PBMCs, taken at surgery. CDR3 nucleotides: TGCGCCAGCAGCCCCGGGACACCTAGCAATCAGCCCCAGCATTTT. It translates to CASSPGTPSNQPQHF.